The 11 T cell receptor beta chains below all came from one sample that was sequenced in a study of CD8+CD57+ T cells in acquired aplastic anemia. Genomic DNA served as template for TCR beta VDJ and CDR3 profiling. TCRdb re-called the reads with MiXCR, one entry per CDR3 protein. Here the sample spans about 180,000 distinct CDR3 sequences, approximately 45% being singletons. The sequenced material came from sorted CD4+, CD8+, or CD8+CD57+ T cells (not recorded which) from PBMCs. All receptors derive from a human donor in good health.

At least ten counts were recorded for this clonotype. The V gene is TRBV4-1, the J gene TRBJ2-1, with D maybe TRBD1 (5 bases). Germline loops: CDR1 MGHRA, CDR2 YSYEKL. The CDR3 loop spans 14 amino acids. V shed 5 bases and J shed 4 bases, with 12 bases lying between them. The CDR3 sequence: CASSETASYNEQFF. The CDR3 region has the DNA TGCGCCAGCAGCGAGACAGCGTCTTACAATGAGCAGTTCTTC.

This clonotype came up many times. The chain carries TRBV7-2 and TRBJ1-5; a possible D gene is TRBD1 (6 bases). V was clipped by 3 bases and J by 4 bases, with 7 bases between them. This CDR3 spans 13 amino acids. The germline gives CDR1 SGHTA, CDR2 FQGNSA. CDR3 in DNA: TGTGCCAGCAGCTTTGACAGGAATCAGCCCCAGCATTTT. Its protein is CASSFDRNQPQHF. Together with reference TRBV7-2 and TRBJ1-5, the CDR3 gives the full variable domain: GAGVSQSPSNKVTEKGKDVELRCDPISGHTALYWYRQSLGQGLEFLIYFQGNSAPDKSGLPSDRFSAERTGGSVSTLTIQRTQQEDSAVYLCASSFDRNQPQHFGDGTRLSIL.

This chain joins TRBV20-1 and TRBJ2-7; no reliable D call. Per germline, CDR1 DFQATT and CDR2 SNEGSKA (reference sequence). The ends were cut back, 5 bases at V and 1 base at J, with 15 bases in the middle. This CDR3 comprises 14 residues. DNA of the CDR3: TGCAGTGCTTTTGTCGCCGAACTTTCCTACGAGCAGTACTTC. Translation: CSAFVAELSYEQYF.

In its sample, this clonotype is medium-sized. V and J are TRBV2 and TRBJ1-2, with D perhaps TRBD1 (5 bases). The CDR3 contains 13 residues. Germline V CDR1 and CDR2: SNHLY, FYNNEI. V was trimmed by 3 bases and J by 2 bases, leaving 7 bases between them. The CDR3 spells CASSDSGNYGYTF. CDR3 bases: TGTGCCAGCAGTGACTCAGGGAACTATGGCTACACCTTC.

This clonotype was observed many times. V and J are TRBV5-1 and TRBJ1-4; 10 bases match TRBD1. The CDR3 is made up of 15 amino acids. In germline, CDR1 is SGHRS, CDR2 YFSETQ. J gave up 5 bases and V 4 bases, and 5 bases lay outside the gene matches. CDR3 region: CASSRRTGGNEKLFF. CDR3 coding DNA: TGCGCCAGCAGCAGACGGACAGGGGGGAATGAAAAACTGTTTTTT.

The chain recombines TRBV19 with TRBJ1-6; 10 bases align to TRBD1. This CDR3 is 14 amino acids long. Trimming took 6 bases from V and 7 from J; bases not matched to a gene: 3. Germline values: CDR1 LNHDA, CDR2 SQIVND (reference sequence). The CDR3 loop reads CASRMGQGNSPLHF. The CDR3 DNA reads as TGTGCCAGTAGAATGGGACAGGGGAATTCACCCCTCCACTTT.

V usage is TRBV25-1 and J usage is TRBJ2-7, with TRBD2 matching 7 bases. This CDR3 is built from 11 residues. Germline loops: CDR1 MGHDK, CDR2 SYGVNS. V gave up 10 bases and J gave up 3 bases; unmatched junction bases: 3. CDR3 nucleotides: TGTGCCACTAGCGGCCTCTACGAGCAGTACTTC. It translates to CATSGLYEQYF.

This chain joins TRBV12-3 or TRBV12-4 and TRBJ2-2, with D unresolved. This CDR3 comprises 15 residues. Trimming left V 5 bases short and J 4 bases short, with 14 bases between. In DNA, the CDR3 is TGTGCCAGCAGTACCCCCCTTTTGGTCACCGGGGAGCTGTTTTTT. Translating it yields CASSTPLLVTGELFF.

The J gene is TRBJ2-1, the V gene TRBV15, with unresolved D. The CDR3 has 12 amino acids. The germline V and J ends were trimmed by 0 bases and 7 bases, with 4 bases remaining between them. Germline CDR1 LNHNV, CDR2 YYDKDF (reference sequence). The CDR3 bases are TGTGCCACCAGCAGAGATCCGAATGAGCAGTTCTTC. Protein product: CATSRDPNEQFF.

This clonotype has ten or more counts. CDR3 nucleotide sequence: TGTGCCAGCAGCCCGATCAAGACAGGGGCCTCTGGAAACACCATATATTTT. Protein product: CASSPIKTGASGNTIYF. The chain is built from TRBV7-6 and TRBJ1-3; TRBD1 matches 8 bases. Germline V gives CDR1 SGHVS, CDR2 FNYEAQ. V shed 5 bases and J 0 bases; nucleotides not matched to a gene: 9. The CDR3 sequence is 17 residues long.

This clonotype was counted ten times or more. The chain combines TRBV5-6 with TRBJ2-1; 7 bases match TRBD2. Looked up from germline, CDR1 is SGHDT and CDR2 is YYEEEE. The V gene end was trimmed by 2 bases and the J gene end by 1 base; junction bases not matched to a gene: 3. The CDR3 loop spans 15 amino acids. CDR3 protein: CASSFGRTSYNEQFF. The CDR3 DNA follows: TGTGCCAGCAGCTTCGGGAGGACTTCCTACAATGAGCAGTTCTTC.